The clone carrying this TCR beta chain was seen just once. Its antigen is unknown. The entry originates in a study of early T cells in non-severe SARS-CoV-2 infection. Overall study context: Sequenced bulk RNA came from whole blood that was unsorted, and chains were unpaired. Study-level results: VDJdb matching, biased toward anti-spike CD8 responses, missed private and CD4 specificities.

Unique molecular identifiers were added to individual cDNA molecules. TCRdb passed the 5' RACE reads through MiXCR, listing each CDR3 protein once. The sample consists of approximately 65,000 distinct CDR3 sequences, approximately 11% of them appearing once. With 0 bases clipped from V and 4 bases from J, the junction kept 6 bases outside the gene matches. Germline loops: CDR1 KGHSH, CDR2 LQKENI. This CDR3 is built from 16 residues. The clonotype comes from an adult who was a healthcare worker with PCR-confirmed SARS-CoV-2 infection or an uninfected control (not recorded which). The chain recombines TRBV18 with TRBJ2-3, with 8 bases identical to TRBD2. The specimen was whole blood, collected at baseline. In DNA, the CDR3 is TGTGCCAGCTCACCACCGACGGGGGGGCCCCCAGATACGCAGTATTTT. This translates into CASSPPTGGPPDTQYF.